The 13 T cell receptor beta chains listed next were all sequenced from one sample in a study of T-cell reconstitution after alpha-beta-depleted transplantation in children. Molecular barcoding with unique molecular identifiers was used for the TCRbeta library. Each CDR3 protein gets one entry after TCRdb re-called the PCR reads with MiXCR. This sample has hundreds of thousands of distinct CDR3 sequences, with about 17% found just once. The material sequenced was PBMCs from the stem cell graft donor, taken from the stem cell graft. These receptors were obtained from a human donor who donated a stem cell graft to a child with acute lymphoblastic leukemia.

This clonotype was found a few times. The V gene is TRBV3-1, the J gene TRBJ2-3, with 9 nucleotides matching TRBD1. Trimming cost V 4 bases and J 1 base; bases outside gene matches: 6. Germline assignment: CDR1 LGHDT and CDR2 YNNKEL (reference sequence). This CDR3 contains 16 residues. The CDR3 protein is CASSPPRTGGTDTQYF. The CDR3 nucleotides read TGTGCCAGCAGCCCTCCCAGGACAGGGGGCACAGATACGCAGTATTTT.

CDR3 DNA sequence: TGTGCTAGTGGTTTGGCAGACAGCTTCAATGAGCAGTTCTTC. Amino acids: CASGLADSFNEQFF. The gene calls are TRBV12-5 and TRBJ2-1; the D gene is possibly TRBD1 (5 bases). This CDR3 has 14 residues. With 1 base removed from V and 6 bases from J, the gap between germline ends came to 10 bases. Germline V lookup: CDR1 LGHNT, CDR2 FRNRAP.

In its sample, this clonotype was seen a few times. The rearrangement links TRBV12-3 or TRBV12-4 to TRBJ1-2; D not resolved. There are 15 residues in the CDR3. Trimming shortened V by 1 base and J by 4 bases, and 13 bases separated the two germline ends. The chain's CDR3 is CASSLVVSSSYGYTF. Here the CDR3 DNA reads TGTGCCAGCAGTTTAGTCGTCAGCAGTTCCTATGGCTACACCTTC.

This chain links TRBV4-2 with TRBJ2-5, with 14 nucleotides matching TRBD2. Germline CDR1 reads LGHNA; CDR2 reads YNFKEQ. V gave up 1 base and J gave up 5 bases; unmatched junction bases: 6. This CDR3 region has 17 residues. CDR3 in DNA: TGTGCCAGCAGCCAAGCGGGACTAGCGGGAGTATCGGAGACCCAGTACTTC. This translates into CASSQAGLAGVSETQYF.

The chain combines TRBV6-5 with TRBJ2-7; D may match TRBD1 or TRBD2 (5 bases each). V was trimmed by 1 base and J by 4 bases, leaving 17 bases between them. This CDR3 is 16 amino acids long. Germline V lookup: CDR1 MNHEY, CDR2 SVGAGI. CDR3 sequence: CASSYFPGTEPYEQYF. CDR3 bases: TGTGCCAGCAGTTACTTTCCCGGGACGGAGCCTTACGAGCAGTACTTC.

This clonotype was observed a few times. The chain recombines TRBV19 with TRBJ2-1; tentative D call: TRBD1 (5 bases). Trimming took off 8 bases at V and 9 bases at J, with 17 bases between the two ends. This CDR3 spans 13 amino acids. Germline CDR1 reads LNHDA; CDR2 reads SQIVND (reference sequence). This CDR3 is CASGKTLQGEQFF. CDR3 DNA: TGTGCCAGTGGGAAGACACTCCAGGGTGAGCAGTTCTTC.

V usage is TRBV12-3 or TRBV12-4 and J usage is TRBJ1-6; a weak D match, TRBD1 (6 bases). CDR3 length: 16 residues. The V end was cut by 6 bases, the J end by 8 bases, with 20 bases between. In nucleotides, the CDR3 is TGTGCCAGCAGCCTTTCGGGGGCGGCGGGGGATTCACCCCTCCACTTT. Protein: CASSLSGAAGDSPLHF.

This clonotype was counted a few times. The chain is built from TRBV7-7 and TRBJ2-5; possible D gene TRBD1, 6 bases. This CDR3 spans 14 amino acids. V was pared by 3 bases and J by 6 bases, with 14 bases between. Germline V gene data show CDR1 as SSHAT and CDR2 as FNYEAQ (reference sequence). The CDR3, as DNA: TGTGCCAGCAGCTTCCTTCCAGGGGAGAAGACCCAGTACTTC. Protein product: CASSFLPGEKTQYF.

The genes are TRBV27 and TRBJ2-1; D is undetermined. V was cut by 4 bases and J by 8 bases, with 18 bases left in between. The CDR3 contains 15 residues. Germline V lookup: CDR1 MNHEY, CDR2 SMNVEV (reference sequence). CDR3: CASSSTHSVFDEQFF. The DNA for the CDR3 is TGTGCCAGCAGTTCCACGCACTCAGTCTTTGATGAGCAGTTCTTC.

This clonotype was seen repeatedly, ten times or more. V and J are TRBV4-2 and TRBJ2-7, with 10 bases lining up with TRBD2. The CDR3 consists of 15 residues. The junction had 3 bases not matched to a gene; V was cut back by 0 bases and J by 4 bases. The germline V gene encodes CDR1 LGHNA and CDR2 YNFKEQ. CDR3 DNA: TGTGCCAGCAGCCAAGACCTAGCGGGGGTTTACGAGCAGTACTTC. Amino acid sequence: CASSQDLAGVYEQYF.

Only a few counts were recorded for this clonotype. J is TRBJ1-1 and V is TRBV9; D is ambiguous. V shed 0 bases and J shed 4 bases, with 13 bases lying between them. CDR3 length: 15 amino acids. In germline, CDR1 is SGDLS, CDR2 YYNGEE. In DNA, the CDR3 is TGTGCCAGCAGCGTAGCAGGAGGGAGAAGCACTGAAGCTTTCTTT. Protein: CASSVAGGRSTEAFF.

This clonotype was recorded a few times. J is TRBJ1-5 and V is TRBV7-2, with 7 nucleotides matching TRBD1. J was trimmed by 11 bases and V by 5 bases; bases with no gene match: 18. There are 16 residues in the CDR3. CDR1 SGHTA and CDR2 FQGNSA come from the germline V gene. CDR3 sequence: CASSPPIRDRVQAQHF. CDR3 sequence (DNA): TGTGCCAGCAGCCCCCCGATAAGGGACAGAGTTCAAGCCCAGCATTTT. The full variable domain, with the rest looked up from reference TRBV7-2 and TRBJ1-5, is GAGVSQSPSNKVTEKGKDVELRCDPISGHTALYWYRQSLGQGLEFLIYFQGNSAPDKSGLPSDRFSAERTGGSVSTLTIQRTQQEDSAVYLCASSPPIRDRVQAQHFGDGTRLSIL.

This clonotype has a handful of counts. This chain connects TRBV5-4 to TRBJ2-3; a possible D gene is TRBD2 (6 bases). CDR1 SGHNT and CDR2 YYREEE come from the germline V gene (reference sequence). The CDR3 is 16 amino acids. V was trimmed by 4 bases and J by 5 bases, leaving 20 bases between them. The CDR3 region is CASSAASGTQGDTQYF. The CDR3 DNA reads TGTGCCAGCAGCGCCGCCTCCGGGACTCAAGGAGATACGCAGTATTTT. The full variable domain, rest sourced from reference TRBV5-4 and TRBJ2-3, is ETGVTQSPTHLIKTRGQQVTLRCSSQSGHNTVSWYQQALGQGPQFIFQYYREEENGRGNFPPRFSGLQFPNYSSELNVNALELDDSALYLCASSAASGTQGDTQYFGPGTRLTVL.